The sequence of this TCR beta chain was determined in a study of early T cells in non-severe SARS-CoV-2 infection. Study background: The input, bulk RNA from unsorted whole blood, was sequenced, and chains were unpaired.

Sample share makes this clonotype medium-sized. Unique molecular identifier tags were affixed to discrete cDNA molecules. MiXCR, run by TCRdb on the 5' RACE reads, gives a single entry per CDR3 protein. The sample yields about 48,000 distinct CDR3 sequences, roughly 5.5% seen once. The CDR3 extends over 15 amino acids. Germline CDR1 DFQATT, CDR2 SNEGSKA (reference sequence). The ends lost 5 bases at V and 0 bases at J; junction bases unmatched: 7. The sequencing sample was made of whole blood. The sequence was obtained from an adult who was a healthcare worker with PCR-confirmed SARS-CoV-2 infection or an uninfected control (not recorded which). This chain joins TRBV20-1 and TRBJ2-1, with TRBD1 matching over 7 bases. Here the CDR3 DNA reads TGCAGTGCTGACGGGACAGACACCTCCTACAATGAGCAGTTCTTC. Amino acid sequence: CSADGTDTSYNEQFF.